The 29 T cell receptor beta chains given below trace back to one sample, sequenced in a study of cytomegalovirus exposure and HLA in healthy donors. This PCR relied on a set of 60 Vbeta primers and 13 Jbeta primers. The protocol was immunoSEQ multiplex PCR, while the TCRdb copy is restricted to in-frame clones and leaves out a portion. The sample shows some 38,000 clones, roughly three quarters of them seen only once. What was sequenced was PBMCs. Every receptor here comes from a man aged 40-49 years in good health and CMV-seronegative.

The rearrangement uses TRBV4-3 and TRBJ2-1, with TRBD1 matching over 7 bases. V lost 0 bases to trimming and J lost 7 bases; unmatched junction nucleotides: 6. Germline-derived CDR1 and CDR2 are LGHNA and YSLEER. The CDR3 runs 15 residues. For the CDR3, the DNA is TGCGCCAGCAGCCAAGAGAGGGGGCGCAATAATGAGCAGTTCTTC. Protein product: CASSQERGRNNEQFF.

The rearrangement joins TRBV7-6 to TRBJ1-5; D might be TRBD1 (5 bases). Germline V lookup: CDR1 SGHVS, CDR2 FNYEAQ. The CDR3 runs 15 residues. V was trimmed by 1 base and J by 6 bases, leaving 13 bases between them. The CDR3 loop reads CASSLGGDSGQPQHF. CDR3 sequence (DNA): TGTGCCAGCAGCTTAGGGGGGGATTCAGGTCAGCCCCAGCATTTT.

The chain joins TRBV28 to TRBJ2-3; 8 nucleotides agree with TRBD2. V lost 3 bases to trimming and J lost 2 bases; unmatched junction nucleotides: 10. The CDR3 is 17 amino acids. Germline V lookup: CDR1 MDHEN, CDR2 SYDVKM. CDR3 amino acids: CASSFLSKRGTTDTQYF. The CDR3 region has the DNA TGTGCCAGCAGTTTTCTGAGCAAGCGGGGGACCACAGATACGCAGTATTTT.

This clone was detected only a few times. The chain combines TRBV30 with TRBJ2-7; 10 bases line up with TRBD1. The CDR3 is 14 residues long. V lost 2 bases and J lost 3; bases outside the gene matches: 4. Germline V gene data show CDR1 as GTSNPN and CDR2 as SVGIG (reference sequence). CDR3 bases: TGTGCCTGGAGTTTTAGGACAGGGGGCTACGAGCAGTACTTC. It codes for CAWSFRTGGYEQYF.

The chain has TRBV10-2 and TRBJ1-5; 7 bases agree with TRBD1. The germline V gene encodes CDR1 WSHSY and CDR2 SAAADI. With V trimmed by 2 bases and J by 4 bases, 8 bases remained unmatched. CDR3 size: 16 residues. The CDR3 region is CASSENPWDSNQPQHF. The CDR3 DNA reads TGCGCCAGCAGTGAGAATCCTTGGGACAGTAATCAGCCCCAGCATTTT.

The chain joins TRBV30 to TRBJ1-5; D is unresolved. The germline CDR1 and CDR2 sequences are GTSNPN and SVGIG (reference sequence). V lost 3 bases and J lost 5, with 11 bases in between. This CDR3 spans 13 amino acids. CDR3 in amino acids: CAWSTREDQPQHF. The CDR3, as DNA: TGTGCCTGGAGCACTAGGGAGGATCAGCCCCAGCATTTT.

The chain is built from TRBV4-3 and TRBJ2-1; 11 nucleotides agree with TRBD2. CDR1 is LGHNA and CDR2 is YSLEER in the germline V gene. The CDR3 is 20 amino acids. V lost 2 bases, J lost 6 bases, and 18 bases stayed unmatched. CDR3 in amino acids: CASSQQISGGARSSSNEQFF. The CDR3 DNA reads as TGCGCCAGCAGCCAACAGATTAGCGGGGGGGCGCGATCCAGTTCCAATGAGCAGTTCTTC.

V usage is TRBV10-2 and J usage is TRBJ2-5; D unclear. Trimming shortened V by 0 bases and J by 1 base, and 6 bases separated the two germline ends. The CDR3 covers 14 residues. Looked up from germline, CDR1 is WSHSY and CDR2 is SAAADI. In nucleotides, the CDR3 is TGCGCCAGCAGTGAGTCCCACAGCCAAGAGACCCAGTACTTC. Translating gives CASSESHSQETQYF.

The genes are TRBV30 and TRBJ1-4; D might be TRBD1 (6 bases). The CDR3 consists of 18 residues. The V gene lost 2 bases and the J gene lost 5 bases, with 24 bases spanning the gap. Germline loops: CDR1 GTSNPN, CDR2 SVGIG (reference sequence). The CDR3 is CAWSKAGDIRFPNEKLFF. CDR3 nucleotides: TGTGCCTGGAGTAAGGCAGGGGACATCAGGTTCCCCAATGAAAAACTGTTTTTT.

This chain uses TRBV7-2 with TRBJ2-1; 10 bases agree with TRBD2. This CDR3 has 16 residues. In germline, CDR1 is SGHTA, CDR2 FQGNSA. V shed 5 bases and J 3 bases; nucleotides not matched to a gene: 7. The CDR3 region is CASSRFLAGDYNEQFF. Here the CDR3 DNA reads TGTGCCAGCAGCCGATTTCTAGCGGGGGACTACAATGAGCAGTTCTTC.

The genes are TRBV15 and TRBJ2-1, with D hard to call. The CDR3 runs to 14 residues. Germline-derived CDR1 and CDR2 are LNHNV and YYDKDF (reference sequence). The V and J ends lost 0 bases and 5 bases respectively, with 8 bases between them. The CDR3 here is CATSRDYKDNEQFF. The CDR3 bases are TGTGCCACCAGCAGAGATTACAAAGACAATGAGCAGTTCTTC.

The CDR3 nucleotides are TGTGCCAGTAGTATCGGGAGTGATGGGGCCAACGTCCTGACTTTC. It translates to CASSIGSDGANVLTF. J is TRBJ2-6 and V is TRBV19, with a possible D match to TRBD2 (6 bases). The V end was cut by 3 bases, the J end by 3 bases, with 9 bases between. The CDR3 runs to 15 residues. CDR1 and CDR2 (germline): LNHDA, SQIVND (reference sequence).

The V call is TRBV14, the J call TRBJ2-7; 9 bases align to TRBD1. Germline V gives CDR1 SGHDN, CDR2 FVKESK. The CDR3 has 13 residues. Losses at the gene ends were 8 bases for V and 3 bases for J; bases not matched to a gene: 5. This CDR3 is CASAGTGNYEQYF. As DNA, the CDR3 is TGTGCCAGCGCCGGGACAGGGAACTACGAGCAGTACTTC.

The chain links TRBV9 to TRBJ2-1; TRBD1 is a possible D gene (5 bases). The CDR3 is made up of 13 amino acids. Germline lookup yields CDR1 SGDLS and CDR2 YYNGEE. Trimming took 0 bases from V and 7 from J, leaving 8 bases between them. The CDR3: CASSVVPGNEQFF. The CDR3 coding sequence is TGTGCCAGCAGCGTAGTTCCAGGGAATGAGCAGTTCTTC.

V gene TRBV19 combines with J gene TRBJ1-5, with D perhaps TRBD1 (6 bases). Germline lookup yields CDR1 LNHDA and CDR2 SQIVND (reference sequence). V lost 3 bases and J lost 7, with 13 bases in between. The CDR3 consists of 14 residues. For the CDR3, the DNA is TGTGCCAGTAGTATGAACAGGGATGGCCAGCCCCAGCATTTT. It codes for CASSMNRDGQPQHF.

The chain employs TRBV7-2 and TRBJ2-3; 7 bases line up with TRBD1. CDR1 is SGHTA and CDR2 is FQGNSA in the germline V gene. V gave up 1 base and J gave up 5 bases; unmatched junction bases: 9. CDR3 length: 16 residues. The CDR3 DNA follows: TGTGCCAGCAGCTTAGAACGGCGACAGGGTGGAGATACGCAGTATTTT. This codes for CASSLERRQGGDTQYF.

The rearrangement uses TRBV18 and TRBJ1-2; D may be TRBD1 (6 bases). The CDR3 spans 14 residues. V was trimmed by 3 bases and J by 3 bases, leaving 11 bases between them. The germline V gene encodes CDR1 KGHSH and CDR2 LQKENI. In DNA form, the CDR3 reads TGTGCCAGCTCACCTGGCGGGGGCGACTATGGCTACACCTTC. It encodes CASSPGGGDYGYTF.

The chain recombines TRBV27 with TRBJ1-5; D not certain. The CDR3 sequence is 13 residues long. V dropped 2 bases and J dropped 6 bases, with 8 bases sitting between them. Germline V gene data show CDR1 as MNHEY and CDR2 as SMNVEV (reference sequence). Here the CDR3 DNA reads TGTGCCAGCAGTTTAGCCTCTACTCAGCCCCAGCATTTT. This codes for CASSLASTQPQHF.

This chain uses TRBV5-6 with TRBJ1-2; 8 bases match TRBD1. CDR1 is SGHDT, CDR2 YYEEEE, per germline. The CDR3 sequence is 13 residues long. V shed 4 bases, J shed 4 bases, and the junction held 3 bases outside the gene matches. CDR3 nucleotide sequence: TGTGCCAGCAGCCCAGGACAGGGCTATGGCTACACCTTC. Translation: CASSPGQGYGYTF.

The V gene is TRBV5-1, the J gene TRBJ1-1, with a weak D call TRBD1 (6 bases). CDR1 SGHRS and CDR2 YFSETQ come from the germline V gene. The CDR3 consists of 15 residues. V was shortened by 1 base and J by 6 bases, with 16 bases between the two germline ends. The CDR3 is CASSLTGNSVAEAFF. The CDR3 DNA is TGCGCCAGCAGCTTGACAGGGAACTCGGTGGCTGAAGCTTTCTTT. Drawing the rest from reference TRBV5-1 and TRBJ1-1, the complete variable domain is KAGVTQTPRYLIKTRGQQVTLSCSPISGHRSVSWYQQTPGQGLQFLFEYFSETQRNKGNFPGRFSGRQFSNSRSEMNVSTLELGDSALYLCASSLTGNSVAEAFFGQGTRLTVV.

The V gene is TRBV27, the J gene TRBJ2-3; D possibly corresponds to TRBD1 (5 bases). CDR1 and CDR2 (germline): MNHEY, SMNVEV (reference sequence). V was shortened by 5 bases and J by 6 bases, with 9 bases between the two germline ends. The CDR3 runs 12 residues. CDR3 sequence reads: CASSPTVDTQYF. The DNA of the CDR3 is TGTGCCAGCAGTCCGACAGTCGATACGCAGTATTTT.

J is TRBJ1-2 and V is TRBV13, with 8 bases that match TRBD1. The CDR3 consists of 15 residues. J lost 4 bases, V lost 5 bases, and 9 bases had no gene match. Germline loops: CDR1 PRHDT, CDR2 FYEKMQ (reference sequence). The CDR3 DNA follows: TGTGCCAGCAGCCCTGGACAGGGCCAACTCTATGGCTACACCTTC. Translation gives CASSPGQGQLYGYTF.

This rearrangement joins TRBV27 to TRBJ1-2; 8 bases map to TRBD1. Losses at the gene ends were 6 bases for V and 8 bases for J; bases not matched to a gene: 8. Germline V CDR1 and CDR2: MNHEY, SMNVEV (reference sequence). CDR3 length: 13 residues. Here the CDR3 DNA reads TGTGCCAGCAGAACGCAGGGGGCAGAAGGCTACACCTTC. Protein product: CASRTQGAEGYTF.

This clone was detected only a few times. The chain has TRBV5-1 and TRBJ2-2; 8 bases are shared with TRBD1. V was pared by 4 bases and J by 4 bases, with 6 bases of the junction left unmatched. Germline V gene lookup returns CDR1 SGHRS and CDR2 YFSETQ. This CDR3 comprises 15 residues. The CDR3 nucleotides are TGCGCCAGCAGCCGCGGACAGGGACTCACCGGGGAGCTGTTTTTT. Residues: CASSRGQGLTGELFF.

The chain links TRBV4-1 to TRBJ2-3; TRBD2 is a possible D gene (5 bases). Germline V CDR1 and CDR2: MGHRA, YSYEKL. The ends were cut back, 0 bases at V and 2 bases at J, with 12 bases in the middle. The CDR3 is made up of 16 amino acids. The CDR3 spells CASSQESLAHTDTQYF. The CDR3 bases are TGCGCCAGCAGCCAAGAGAGTCTAGCTCACACAGATACGCAGTATTTT.

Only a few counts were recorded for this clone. The CDR3 is CACRDRERSPLHF. The CDR3 region has the DNA TGCGCCTGCCGGGACAGGGAAAGATCACCCCTCCACTTT. The chain carries TRBV5-1 and TRBJ1-6, with TRBD1 matching over 9 bases. V lost 10 bases, J lost 10 bases, and 9 bases stayed unmatched. The CDR3 consists of 13 residues. CDR1 SGHRS and CDR2 YFSETQ come from the germline V gene.

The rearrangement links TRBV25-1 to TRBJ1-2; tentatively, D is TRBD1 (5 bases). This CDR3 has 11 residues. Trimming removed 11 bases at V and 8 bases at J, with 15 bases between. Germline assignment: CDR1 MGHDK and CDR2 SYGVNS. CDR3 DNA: TGTGCCGTCGCGGCGGGGGGAGGCTACACCTTC. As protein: CAVAAGGGYTF.

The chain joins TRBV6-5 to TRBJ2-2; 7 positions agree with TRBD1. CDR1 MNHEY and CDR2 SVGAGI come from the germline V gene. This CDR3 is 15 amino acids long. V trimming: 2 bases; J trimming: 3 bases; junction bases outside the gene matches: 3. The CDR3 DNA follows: TGTGCCAGCAGTTACGAGGGGACAGACACCGGGGAGCTGTTTTTT. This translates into CASSYEGTDTGELFF.

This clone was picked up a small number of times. The CDR3 coding sequence is TGTGCCTGGAGCGGGGGGACGCCGAGGGCGAACACTGAAGCTTTCTTT. It codes for CAWSGGTPRANTEAFF. The rearrangement links TRBV30 to TRBJ1-1, with D possibly being TRBD1 (5 bases). Looked up from germline, CDR1 is GTSNPN and CDR2 is SVGIG (reference sequence). The CDR3 sequence is 16 residues long. Trimming pared 3 bases from V and 1 base from J, leaving 18 bases between.